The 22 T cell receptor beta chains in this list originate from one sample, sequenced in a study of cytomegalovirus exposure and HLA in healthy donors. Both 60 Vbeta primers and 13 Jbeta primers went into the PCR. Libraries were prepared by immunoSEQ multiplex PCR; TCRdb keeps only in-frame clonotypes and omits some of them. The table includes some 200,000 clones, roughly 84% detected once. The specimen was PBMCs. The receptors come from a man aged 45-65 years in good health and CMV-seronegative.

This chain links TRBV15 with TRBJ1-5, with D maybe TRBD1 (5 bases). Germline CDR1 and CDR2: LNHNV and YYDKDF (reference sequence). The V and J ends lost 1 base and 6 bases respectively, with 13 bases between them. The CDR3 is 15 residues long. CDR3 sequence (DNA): TGTGCCACCAGCAGAGGTGGGCGGGGACCTCAGCCCCAGCATTTT. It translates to CATSRGGRGPQPQHF.

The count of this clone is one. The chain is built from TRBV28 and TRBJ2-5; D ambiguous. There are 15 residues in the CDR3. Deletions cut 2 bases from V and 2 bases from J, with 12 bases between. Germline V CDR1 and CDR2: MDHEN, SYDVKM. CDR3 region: CASSLGQSAQETQYF. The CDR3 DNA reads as TGTGCCAGCAGTTTAGGTCAGTCTGCTCAAGAGACCCAGTACTTC.

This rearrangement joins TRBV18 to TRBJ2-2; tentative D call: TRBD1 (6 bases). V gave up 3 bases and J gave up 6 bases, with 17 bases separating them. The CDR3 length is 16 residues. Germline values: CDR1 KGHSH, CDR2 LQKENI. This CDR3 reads CASSPTLLQGPGELFF. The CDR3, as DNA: TGTGCCAGCTCACCTACATTATTACAGGGCCCCGGGGAGCTGTTTTTT.

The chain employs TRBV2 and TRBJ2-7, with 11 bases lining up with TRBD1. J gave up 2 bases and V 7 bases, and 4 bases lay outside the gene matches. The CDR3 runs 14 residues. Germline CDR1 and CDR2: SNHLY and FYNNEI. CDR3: CASKKGQGAYEQYF. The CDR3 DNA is TGTGCCAGCAAGAAGGGACAGGGGGCCTACGAGCAGTACTTC.

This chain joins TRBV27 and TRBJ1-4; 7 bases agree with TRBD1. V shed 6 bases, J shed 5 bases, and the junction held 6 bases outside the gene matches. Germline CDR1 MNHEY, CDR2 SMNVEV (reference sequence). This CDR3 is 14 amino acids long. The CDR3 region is CASSPQGLNEKLFF. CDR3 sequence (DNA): TGTGCCAGCAGCCCACAGGGGCTAAATGAAAAACTGTTTTTT.

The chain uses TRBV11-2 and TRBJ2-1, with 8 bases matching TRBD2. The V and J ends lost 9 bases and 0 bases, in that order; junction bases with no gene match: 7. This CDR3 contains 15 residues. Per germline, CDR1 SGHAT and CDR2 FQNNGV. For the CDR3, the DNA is TGTGCCAGATACCAGCGGGAGAGCTCCTACAATGAGCAGTTCTTC. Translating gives CARYQRESSYNEQFF. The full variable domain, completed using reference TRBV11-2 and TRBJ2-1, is EAGVAQSPRYKIIEKRQSVAFWCNPISGHATLYWYQQILGQGPKLLIQFQNNGVVDDSQLPKDRFSAERLKGVDSTLKIQPAKLEDSAVYLCARYQRESSYNEQFFGPGTRLTVL.

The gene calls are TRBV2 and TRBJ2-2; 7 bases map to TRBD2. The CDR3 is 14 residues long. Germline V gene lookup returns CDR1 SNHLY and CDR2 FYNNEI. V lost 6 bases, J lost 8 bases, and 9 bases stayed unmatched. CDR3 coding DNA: TGTGCCAGCAGGGGCCTAGCGGCGGCGGGGGAGCTGTTTTTT. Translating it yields CASRGLAAAGELFF.

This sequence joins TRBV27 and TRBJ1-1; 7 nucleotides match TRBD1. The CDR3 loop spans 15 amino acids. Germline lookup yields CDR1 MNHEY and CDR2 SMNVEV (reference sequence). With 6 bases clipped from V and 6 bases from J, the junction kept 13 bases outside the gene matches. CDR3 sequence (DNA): TGTGCCAGCAGACAAACCTCGACAGGGAGGCCTGAAGCTTTCTTT. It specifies CASRQTSTGRPEAFF.

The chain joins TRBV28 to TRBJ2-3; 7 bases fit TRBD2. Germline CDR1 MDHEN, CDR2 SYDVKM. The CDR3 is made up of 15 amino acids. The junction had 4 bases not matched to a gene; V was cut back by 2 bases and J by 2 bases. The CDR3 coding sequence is TGTGCCAGCAGTTTACGCGGGAGTCCCACAGATACGCAGTATTTT. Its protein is CASSLRGSPTDTQYF.

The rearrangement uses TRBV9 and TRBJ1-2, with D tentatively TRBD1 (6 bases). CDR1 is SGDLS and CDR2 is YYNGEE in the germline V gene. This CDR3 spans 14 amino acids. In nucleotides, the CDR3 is TGTGCTTCGTCACCCGGGACAAGCCTCTATGGCTACACCTTC. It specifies CASSPGTSLYGYTF.

For the CDR3, the DNA is TGTGCCAGCTCCGAGGGGGTCCCGGTGGAGCTGTTTTTT. Protein sequence: CASSEGVPVELFF. The J gene is TRBJ2-2, the V gene TRBV18, with D perhaps matching TRBD1 (6 bases). Germline V gene lookup returns CDR1 KGHSH and CDR2 LQKENI. V lost 6 bases and J 10 bases, leaving 15 bases between the germline ends. This CDR3 is built from 13 residues.

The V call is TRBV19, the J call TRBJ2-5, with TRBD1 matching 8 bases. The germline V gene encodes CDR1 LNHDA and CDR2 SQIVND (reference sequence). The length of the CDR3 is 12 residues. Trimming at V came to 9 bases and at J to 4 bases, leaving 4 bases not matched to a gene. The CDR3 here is CASRGRGETQYF. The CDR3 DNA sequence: TGTGCCAGCAGGGGGCGCGGAGAGACCCAGTACTTC.

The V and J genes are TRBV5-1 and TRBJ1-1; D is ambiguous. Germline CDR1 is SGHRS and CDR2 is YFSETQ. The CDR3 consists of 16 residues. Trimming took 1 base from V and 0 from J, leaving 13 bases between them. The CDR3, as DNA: TGCGCCAGCAGCTTGATTGGGCGTATTATGAACACTGAAGCTTTCTTT. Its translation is CASSLIGRIMNTEAFF.

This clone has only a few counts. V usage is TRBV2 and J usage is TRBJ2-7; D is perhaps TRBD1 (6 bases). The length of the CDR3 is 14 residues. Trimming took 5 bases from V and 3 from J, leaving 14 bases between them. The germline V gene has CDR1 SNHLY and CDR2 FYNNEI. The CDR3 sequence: CASSPGQTVYEQYF. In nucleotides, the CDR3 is TGTGCCAGCAGTCCAGGACAGACCGTCTACGAGCAGTACTTC.

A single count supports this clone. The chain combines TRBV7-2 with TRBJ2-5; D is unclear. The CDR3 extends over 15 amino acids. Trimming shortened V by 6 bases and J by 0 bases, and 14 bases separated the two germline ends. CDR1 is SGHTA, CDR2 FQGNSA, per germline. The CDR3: CASSPPAAYQETQYF. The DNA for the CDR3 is TGTGCCAGCAGTCCCCCCGCGGCGTACCAAGAGACCCAGTACTTC.

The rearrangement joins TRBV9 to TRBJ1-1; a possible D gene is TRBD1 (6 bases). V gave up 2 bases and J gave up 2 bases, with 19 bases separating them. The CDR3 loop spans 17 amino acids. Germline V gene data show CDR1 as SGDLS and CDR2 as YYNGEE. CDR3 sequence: CASSVLRGTQFNTEAFF. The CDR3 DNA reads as TGTGCCAGCAGCGTCTTAAGGGGGACACAATTTAACACTGAAGCTTTCTTT.

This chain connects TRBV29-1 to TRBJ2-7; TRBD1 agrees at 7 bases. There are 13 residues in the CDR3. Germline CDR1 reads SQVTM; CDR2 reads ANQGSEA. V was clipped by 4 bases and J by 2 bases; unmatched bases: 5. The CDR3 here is CSVAGTVTYEQYF. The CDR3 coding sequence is TGCAGCGTTGCCGGGACAGTGACCTACGAGCAGTACTTC.

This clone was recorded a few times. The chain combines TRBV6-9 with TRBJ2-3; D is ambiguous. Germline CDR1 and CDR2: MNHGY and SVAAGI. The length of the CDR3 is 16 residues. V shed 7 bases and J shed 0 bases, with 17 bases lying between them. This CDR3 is CASTLGPSRSTDTQYF. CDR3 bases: TGTGCCAGCACACTTGGTCCCTCGAGGAGCACAGATACGCAGTATTTT.

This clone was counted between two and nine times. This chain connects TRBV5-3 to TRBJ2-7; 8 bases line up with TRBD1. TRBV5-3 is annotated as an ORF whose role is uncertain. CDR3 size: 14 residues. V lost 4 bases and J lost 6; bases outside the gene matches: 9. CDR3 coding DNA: TGTGCCAGAAGCCCCTGGGACAGGCGGGGCGAGCAGTACTTC. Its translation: CARSPWDRRGEQYF.

CDR3 protein: CASSDLGAGNTIYF. In DNA form, the CDR3 reads TGTGCCAGCAGTGATTTAGGGGCTGGAAACACCATATATTTT. This chain connects TRBV2 to TRBJ1-3; the D gene is possibly TRBD1 (5 bases). The CDR3 spans 14 residues. The ends were cut back, 3 bases at V and 2 bases at J, with 8 bases in the middle. The V gene's germline CDR1 is SNHLY and CDR2 FYNNEI.

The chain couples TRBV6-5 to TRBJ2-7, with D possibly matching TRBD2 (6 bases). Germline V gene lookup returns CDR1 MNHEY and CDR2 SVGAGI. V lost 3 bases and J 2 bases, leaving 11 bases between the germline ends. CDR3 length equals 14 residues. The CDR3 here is CASSYGGGTYEQYF. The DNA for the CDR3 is TGTGCCAGCAGTTATGGTGGGGGGACCTACGAGCAGTACTTC.

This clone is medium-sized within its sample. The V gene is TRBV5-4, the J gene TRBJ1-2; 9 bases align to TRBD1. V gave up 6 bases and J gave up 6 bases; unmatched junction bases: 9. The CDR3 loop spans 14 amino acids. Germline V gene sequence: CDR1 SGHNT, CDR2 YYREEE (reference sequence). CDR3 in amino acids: CASTRTRTGDGYTF. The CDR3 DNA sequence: TGTGCCAGCACCCGCACCCGGACAGGGGATGGCTACACCTTC.